This T cell receptor beta chain is from a study of cytomegalovirus exposure and HLA in healthy donors. Study observations and caveats: Fewer than 200 TCR beta chains were listed as cytomegalovirus-associated. As a later analysis showed, several of the most significant clusters appeared to be linked to common viral pathogens. Roughly uniform depth of sequencing across donors was assumed in presence/absence analyses.

The germline CDR1 and CDR2 sequences are SGHNT and YYREEE (reference sequence). The CDR3 length is 12 residues. This PCR relied on a set of 60 Vbeta primers and 13 Jbeta primers. Using immunoSEQ multiplex PCR, the repertoire was profiled, and TCRdb retains in-frame clones only, with some absent. Here the sample spans 190,000 or so clones, 80% being singletons. Remarks on this clone: Its antigen is unknown. One junction end does not reproduce the germline sequence, and a read error may be involved.

Sequenced material: PBMCs. The clonotype comes from a boy between 10 and 17 years old in good health and CMV-seronegative. This sequence joins TRBV5-4 and TRBJ2-1; TRBD1 might be the D (5 bases). The CDR3, as DNA: TGTACCAGCAGCTTAAGGGGAAATGAGCAGTTCTTC. Translation: CTSSLRGNEQFF.